The entry below gives a single T cell receptor beta chain sequence along with its context. This sample was included in a study of blood T cell repertoires in COVID-19. Whole-study context: The origin of the acute and convalescent COVID-19 samples was the United States, Italy and Spain. Sources were T cells, B-cell-depleted T cells, or PBMCs; the material itself was cDNA or gDNA.

Source study methods: Amplified reference gene primers provided the basis for estimating nucleated cell counts. Sequenced by immunoSEQ multiplex PCR; TCRdb stores in-frame clones only, minus some. V and J calls and clone size are those listed in that table; D and trimming were worked out from the DNA. The sample records over 200,000 clones, 92% being singletons. The sample taken for sequencing was peripheral blood. This clonotype was sampled from a man younger than 45 with acute or convalescent COVID-19.

The CDR3 here is CASRLPGQGETQYF. The DNA of the CDR3 is TGTGCCAGCAGGTTACCGGGACAGGGAGAGACCCAGTACTTC. The V gene is TRBV5-4, the J gene TRBJ2-5, with TRBD1 matching 9 bases. Germline values: CDR1 SGHNT, CDR2 YYREEE (reference sequence). Germline trimming cut 5 bases from V and 4 bases from J; bases unmatched to any gene: 6. The CDR3 runs to 14 residues.